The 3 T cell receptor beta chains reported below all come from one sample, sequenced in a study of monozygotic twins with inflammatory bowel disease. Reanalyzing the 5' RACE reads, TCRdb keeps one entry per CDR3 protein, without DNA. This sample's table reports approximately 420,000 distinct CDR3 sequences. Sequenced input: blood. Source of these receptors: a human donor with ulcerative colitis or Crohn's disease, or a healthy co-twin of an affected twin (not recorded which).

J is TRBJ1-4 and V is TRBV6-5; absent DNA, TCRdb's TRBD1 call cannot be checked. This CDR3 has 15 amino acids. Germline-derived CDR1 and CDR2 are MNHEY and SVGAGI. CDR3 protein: CASSYQGATNEKLFF.

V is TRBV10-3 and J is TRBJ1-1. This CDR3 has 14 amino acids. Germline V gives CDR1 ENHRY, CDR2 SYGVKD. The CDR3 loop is CAIRDSLLNTEAFF.

CDR3 sequence: CASRGGGSGSPLHF. The gene calls are TRBV2 and TRBJ1-6. The CDR3 has 14 residues. The V gene's germline CDR1 is SNHLY and CDR2 FYNNEI.